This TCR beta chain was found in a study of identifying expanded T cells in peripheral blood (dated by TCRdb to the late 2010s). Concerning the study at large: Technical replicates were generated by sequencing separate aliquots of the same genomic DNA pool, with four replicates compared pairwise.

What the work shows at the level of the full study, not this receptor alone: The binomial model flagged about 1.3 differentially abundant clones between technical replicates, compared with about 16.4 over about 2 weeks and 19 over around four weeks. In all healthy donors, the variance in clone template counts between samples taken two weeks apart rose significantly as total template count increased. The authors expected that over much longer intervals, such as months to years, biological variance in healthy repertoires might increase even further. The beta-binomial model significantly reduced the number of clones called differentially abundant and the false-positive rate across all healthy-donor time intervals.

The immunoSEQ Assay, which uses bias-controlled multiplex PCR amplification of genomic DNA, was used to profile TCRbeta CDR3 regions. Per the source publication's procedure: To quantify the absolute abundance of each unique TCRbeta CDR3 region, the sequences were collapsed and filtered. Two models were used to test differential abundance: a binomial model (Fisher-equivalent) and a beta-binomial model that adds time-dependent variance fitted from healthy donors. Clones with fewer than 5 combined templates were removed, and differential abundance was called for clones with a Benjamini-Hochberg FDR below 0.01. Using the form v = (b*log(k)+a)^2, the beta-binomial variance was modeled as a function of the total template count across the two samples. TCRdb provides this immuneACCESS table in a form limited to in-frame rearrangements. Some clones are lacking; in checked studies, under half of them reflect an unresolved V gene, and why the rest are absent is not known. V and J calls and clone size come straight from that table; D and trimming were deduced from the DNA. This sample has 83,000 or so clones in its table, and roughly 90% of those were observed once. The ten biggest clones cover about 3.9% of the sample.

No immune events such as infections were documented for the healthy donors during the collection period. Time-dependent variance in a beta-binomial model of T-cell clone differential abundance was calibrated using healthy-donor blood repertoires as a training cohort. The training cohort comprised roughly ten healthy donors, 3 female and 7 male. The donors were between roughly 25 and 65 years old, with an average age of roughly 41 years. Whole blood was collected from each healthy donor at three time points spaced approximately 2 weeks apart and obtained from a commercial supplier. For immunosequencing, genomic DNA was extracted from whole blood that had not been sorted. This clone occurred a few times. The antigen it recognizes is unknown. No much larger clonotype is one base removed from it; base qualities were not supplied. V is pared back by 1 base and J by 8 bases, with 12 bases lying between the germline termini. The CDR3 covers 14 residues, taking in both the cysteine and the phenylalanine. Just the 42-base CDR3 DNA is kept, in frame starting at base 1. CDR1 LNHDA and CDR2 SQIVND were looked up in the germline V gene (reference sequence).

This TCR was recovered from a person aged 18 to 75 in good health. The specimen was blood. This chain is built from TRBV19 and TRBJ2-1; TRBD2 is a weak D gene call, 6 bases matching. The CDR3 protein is CASSIGEEHHEQFF. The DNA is TGTGCCAGTAGTATAGGGGAGGAGCACCATGAGCAGTTCTTC.